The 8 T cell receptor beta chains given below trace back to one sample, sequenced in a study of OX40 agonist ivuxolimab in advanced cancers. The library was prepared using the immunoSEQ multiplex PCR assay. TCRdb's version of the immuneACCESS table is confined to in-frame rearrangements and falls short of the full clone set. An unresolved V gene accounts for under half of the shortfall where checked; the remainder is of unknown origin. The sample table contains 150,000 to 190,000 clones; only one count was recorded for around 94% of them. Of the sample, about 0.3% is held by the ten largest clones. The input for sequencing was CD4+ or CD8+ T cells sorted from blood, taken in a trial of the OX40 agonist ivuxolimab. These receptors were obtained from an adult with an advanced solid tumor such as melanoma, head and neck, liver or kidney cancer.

The CDR3: CASRYAGGTEAFF. The CDR3, as DNA: TGTGCCAGCAGATACGCCGGGGGGACTGAAGCTTTCTTT. This chain links TRBV6-4 with TRBJ1-1; D is possibly TRBD1 (5 bases). The germline V gene has CDR1 MRHNA and CDR2 SNTAGT. V was shortened by 6 bases and J by 5 bases, with 13 bases between the two germline ends. The CDR3 is made up of 13 amino acids.

CDR3 DNA sequence: TGCGCCAGCAGCAGAACAGGGGGTCCAACTAATGAAAAACTGTTTTTT. The encoded protein is CASSRTGGPTNEKLFF. The chain couples TRBV5-1 to TRBJ1-4; the match to TRBD1 covers 8 bases. Germline lookup yields CDR1 SGHRS and CDR2 YFSETQ. There are 16 residues in the CDR3. V gave up 4 bases and J gave up 0 bases; unmatched junction bases: 5.

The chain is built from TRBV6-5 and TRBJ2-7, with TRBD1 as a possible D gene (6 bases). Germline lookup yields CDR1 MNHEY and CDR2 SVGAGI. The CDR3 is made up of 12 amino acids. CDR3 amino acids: CGATGSTYEQYF. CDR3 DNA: TGTGGAGCGACAGGAAGTACCTACGAGCAGTACTTC.

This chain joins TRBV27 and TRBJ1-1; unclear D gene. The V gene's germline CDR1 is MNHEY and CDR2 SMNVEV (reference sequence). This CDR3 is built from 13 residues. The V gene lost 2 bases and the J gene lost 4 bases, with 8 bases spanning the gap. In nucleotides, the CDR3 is TGTGCCAGCAGTTTAACTGTAGGCACTGAAGCTTTCTTT. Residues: CASSLTVGTEAFF.

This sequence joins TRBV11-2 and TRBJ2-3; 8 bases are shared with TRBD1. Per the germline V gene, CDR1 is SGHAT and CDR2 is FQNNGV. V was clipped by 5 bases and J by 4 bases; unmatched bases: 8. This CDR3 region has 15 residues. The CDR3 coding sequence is TGTGCCAGCAGCCGCTGGACAGGGTGGCCAGATACGCAGTATTTT. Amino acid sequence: CASSRWTGWPDTQYF.

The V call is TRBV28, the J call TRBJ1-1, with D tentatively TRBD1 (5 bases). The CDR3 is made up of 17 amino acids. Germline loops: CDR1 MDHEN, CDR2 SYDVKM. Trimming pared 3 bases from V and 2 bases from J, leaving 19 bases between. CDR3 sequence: CASSFQWGSGRNTEAFF. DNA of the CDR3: TGTGCCAGCAGTTTTCAGTGGGGGTCAGGGAGAAACACTGAAGCTTTCTTT. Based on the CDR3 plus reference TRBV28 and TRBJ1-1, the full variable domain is DVKVTQSSRYLVKRTGEKVFLECVQDMDHENMFWYRQDPGLGLRLIYFSYDVKMKEKGDIPEGYSVSREKKERFSLILESASTNQTSMYLCASSFQWGSGRNTEAFFGQGTRLTVV.

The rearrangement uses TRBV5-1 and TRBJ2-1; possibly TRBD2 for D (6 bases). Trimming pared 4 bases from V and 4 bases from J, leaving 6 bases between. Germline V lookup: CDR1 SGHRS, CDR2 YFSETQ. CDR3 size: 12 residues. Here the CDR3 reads CASSGTYNEQFF. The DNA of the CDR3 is TGCGCCAGCAGCGGGACTTACAATGAGCAGTTCTTC.

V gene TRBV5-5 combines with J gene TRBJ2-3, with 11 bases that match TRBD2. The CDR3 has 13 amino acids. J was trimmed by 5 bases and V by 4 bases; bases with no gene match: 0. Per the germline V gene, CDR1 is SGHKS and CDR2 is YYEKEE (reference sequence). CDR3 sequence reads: CASSLAGGDTQYF. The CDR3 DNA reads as TGTGCCAGCAGCCTAGCGGGGGGAGATACGCAGTATTTT.